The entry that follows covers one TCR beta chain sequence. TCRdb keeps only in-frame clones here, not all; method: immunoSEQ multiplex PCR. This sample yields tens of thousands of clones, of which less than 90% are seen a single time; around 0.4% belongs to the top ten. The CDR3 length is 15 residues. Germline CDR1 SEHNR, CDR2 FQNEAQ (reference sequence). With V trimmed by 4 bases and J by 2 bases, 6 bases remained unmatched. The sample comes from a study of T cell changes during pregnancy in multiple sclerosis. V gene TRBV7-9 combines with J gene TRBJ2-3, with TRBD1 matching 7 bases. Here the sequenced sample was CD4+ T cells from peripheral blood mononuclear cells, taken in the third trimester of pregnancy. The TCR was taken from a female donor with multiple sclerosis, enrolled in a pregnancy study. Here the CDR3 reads CASSSTTGLTDTQYF. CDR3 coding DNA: TGTGCCAGCAGCTCGACGACAGGGCTCACAGATACGCAGTATTTT. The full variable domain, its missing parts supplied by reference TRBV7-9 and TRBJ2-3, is DTGVSQNPRHKITKRGQNVTFRCDPISEHNRLYWYRQTLGQGPEFLTYFQNEAQLEKSRLLSDRFSAERPKGSFSTLEIQRTEQGDSAMYLCASSSTTGLTDTQYFGPGTRLTVL.